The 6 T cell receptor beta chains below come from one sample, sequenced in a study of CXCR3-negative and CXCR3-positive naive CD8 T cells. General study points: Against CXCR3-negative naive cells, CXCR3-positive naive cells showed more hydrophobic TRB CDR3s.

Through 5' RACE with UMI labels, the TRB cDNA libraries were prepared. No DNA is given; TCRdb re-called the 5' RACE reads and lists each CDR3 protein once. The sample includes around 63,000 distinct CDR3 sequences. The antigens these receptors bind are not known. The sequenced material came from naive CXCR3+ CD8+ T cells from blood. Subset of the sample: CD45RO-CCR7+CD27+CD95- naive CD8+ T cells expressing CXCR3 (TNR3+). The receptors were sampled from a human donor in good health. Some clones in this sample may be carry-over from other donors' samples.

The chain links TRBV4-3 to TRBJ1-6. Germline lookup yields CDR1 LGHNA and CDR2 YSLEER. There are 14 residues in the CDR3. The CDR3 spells CASSQDLTTLTLHF.

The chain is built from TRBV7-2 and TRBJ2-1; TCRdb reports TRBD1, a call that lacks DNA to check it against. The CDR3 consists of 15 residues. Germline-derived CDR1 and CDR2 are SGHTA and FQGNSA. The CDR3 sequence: CASSLVPRGYNEQFF.

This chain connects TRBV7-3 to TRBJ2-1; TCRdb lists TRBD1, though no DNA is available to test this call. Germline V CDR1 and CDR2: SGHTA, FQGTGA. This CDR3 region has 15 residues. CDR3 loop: CASSLTGGYYNEQFF.

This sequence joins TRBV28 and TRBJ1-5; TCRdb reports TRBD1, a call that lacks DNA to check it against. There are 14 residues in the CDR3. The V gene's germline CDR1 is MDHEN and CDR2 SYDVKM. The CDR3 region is CASSPGQANQPQHF.

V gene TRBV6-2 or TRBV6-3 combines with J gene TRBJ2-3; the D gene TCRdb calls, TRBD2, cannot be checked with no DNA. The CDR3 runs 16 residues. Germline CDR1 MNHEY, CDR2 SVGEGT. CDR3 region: CASSPIGRPSTDTQYF.

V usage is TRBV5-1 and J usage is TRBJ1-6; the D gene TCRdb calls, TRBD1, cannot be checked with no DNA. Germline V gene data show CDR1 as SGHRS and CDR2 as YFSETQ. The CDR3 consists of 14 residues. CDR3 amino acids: CASSLAGGYSPLHF.